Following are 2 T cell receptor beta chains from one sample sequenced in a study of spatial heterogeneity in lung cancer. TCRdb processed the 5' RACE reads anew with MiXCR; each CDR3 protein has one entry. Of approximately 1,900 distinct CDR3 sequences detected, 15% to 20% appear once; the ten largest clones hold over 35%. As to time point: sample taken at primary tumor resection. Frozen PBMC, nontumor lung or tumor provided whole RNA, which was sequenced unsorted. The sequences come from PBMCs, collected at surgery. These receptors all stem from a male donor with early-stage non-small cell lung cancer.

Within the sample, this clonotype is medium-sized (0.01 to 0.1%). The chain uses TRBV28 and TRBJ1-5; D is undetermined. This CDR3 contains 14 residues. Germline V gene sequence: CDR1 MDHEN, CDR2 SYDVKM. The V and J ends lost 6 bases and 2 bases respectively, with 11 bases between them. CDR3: CASRPDPGNQPQHF. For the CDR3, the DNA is TGTGCCAGCAGACCGGACCCGGGCAATCAGCCCCAGCATTTT.

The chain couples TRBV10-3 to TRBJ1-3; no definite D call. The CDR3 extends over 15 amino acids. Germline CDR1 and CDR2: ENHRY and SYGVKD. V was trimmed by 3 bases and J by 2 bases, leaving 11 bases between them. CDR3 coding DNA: TGTGCCATCAGTGATAGGGAAATTACTGGAAACACCATATATTTT. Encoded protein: CAISDREITGNTIYF.